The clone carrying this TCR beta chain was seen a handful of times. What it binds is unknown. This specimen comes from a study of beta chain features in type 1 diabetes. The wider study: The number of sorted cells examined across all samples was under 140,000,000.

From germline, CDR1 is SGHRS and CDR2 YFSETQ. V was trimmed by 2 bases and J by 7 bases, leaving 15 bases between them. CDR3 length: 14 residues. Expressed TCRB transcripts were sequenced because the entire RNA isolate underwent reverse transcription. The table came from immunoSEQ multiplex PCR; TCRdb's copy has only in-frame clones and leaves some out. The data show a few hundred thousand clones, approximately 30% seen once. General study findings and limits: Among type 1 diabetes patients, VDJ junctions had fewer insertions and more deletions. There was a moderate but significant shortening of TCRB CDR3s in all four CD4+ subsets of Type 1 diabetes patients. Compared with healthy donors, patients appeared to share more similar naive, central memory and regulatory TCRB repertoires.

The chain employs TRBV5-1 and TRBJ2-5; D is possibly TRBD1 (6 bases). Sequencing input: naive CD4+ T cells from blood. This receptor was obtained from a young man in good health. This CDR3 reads CASSFDRSDATQYF. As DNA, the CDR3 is TGCGCCAGCAGCTTCGACAGGTCCGATGCGACCCAGTACTTC.